This TCR beta chain was sequenced in a study of T cell responses to AZD1222 COVID-19 vaccine. V shed 4 bases and J shed 10 bases, with 21 bases lying between them. Germline lookup yields CDR1 KGHDR and CDR2 SFDVKD. The CDR3 spans 15 residues. Clones were read by immunoSEQ multiplex PCR, and TCRdb kept only the in-frame ones, dropping some. The table includes approximately 100,000 clones, roughly nine tenths detected once. As to this clone: Its antigen is as yet unknown.

Study observations and caveats: Spike-spanning, vaccine-associated CD4 TCRs were dominant at 160-218 and 743-854. Compared with day 0, the breadth and depth of the Spike-specific TCR repertoire rose significantly after two doses of AZD1222. White British ancestry dominated among donors, who included more females, and clonal diversity was possibly underestimated.

The rearrangement links TRBV24-1 to TRBJ1-2; tentatively, D is TRBD1 (5 bases). Specimen: peripheral blood, collected on day 0 of MenACWY control vaccination. This receptor was taken from an adult in good health. CDR3 in DNA: TGTGCCACCAGTGACCCTAACGGGGGACGTTTTCCCTACACCTTC. Translation: CATSDPNGGRFPYTF.